This passage covers 5 T cell receptor beta chains from one sample sequenced in a study of ipilimumab plus nivolumab after autologous stem cell transplantation. Repertoires were generated with immunoSEQ multiplex PCR, while TCRdb's copy carries only in-frame clones and drops some. The table records approximately 40,000 clones, 80% to 95% of them present only once. The sample here was PBMCs, taken in a trial of ipilimumab plus nivolumab as post-transplant consolidation. The receptors shown here come from a male donor with multiple myeloma.

The rearrangement links TRBV30 to TRBJ2-5; possibly TRBD1 for D (5 bases). Trimming stripped 1 base from V and 0 bases from J, with 9 bases between. There are 14 residues in the CDR3. Germline-derived CDR1 and CDR2 are GTSNPN and SVGIG (reference sequence). The CDR3 region has the DNA TGTGCCTGGAGTGGACAGAGTCACCAAGAGACCCAGTACTTC. Protein product: CAWSGQSHQETQYF.

The rearrangement uses TRBV28 and TRBJ1-3; D might be TRBD1 (5 bases). CDR1 is MDHEN, CDR2 SYDVKM, per germline. V lost 7 bases and J lost 0, with 13 bases in between. The CDR3 is made up of 15 amino acids. CDR3 region: CASIGAGDSGNTIYF. The CDR3 DNA reads as TGTGCCAGCATTGGGGCTGGGGACTCTGGAAACACCATATATTTT.

The chain employs TRBV6-6 and TRBJ1-2; D is possibly TRBD1 (6 bases). CDR1 is MNHNY and CDR2 is SVGAGI in the germline V gene (reference sequence). The CDR3 totals 16 residues. V was trimmed by 1 base and J by 0 bases, leaving 12 bases between them. CDR3 coding DNA: TGTGCCAGCAGTTACTTCAGGGGAAAGACTAACTATGGCTACACCTTC. This encodes CASSYFRGKTNYGYTF.

The V gene is TRBV5-4, the J gene TRBJ2-1; D ambiguous. The V gene's germline CDR1 is SGHNT and CDR2 YYREEE (reference sequence). The V end was cut by 4 bases, the J end by 6 bases, with 11 bases between. CDR3 length: 13 residues. CDR3 in DNA: TGTGCCAGCAGCCAAGACCTATTCAATGAGCAGTTCTTC. Translation: CASSQDLFNEQFF.

J is TRBJ1-1 and V is TRBV27; D remains ambiguous. The CDR3 spans 14 residues. CDR1 MNHEY and CDR2 SMNVEV come from the germline V gene (reference sequence). V was cut by 4 bases and J by 2 bases, with 11 bases left in between. The DNA for the CDR3 is TGTGCCAGCAGTTCCCGGACGGGAAACACTGAAGCTTTCTTT. This translates into CASSSRTGNTEAFF.